These 21 T cell receptor beta chains share one sample of origin, sequenced in a study of T cells in Graves' hyperthyroidism and ophthalmopathy. What was amplified from RNA transcripts were TCR beta CDR3 regions. HTBI primers drove first-round RT-PCR of the TCR CDR3. TCRdb itself ran the multiplex PCR reads through MiXCR, one entry per CDR3 protein. This sample has some 550,000 distinct CDR3 sequences, with roughly a sixth found just once. The sample comprised blood. The receptor set was obtained from a woman aged 40 to 49 with Graves' ophthalmopathy.

This clonotype was detected many times. Here the CDR3 reads CASSLWRGDYNEQFF. The DNA for the CDR3 is TGTGCCAGCAGCTTATGGCGGGGAGATTACAATGAGCAGTTCTTC. V is TRBV7-3 and J is TRBJ2-1; weak D call: TRBD2 (6 bases). Deletions cut 2 bases from V and 4 bases from J, with 12 bases between. The CDR3 covers 15 residues. In germline, CDR1 is SGHTA, CDR2 FQGTGA.

V is TRBV18 and J is TRBJ1-1; the D gene is possibly TRBD1 (5 bases). The CDR3 extends over 15 amino acids. V was shortened by 0 bases and J by 2 bases, with 10 bases between the two germline ends. Germline V gives CDR1 KGHSH, CDR2 LQKENI. The DNA of the CDR3 is TGTGCCAGCTCACCACCTTCCAGGGCCAACACTGAAGCTTTCTTT. This gives the protein CASSPPSRANTEAFF.

This clonotype has ten or more counts. The chain combines TRBV11-1 with TRBJ2-5; D possibly uses TRBD1 or TRBD2 (5 bases each). CDR1 and CDR2 from the germline V gene are SGHAT and FQDESV (reference sequence). This CDR3 has 14 residues. V lost 0 bases to trimming and J lost 7 bases, with 12 bases between them. The CDR3 region has the DNA TGTGCCAGCAGCTTAGCTGGGGACCGTGGGACCCAGTACTTC. It translates to CASSLAGDRGTQYF.

This clonotype turned up a few times. The rearrangement links TRBV12-3 or TRBV12-4 to TRBJ2-2; D gene uncertain. Trimming removed 6 bases at V and 0 bases at J, with 11 bases between. The CDR3 sequence is 15 residues long. CDR3 DNA: TGTGCCAGCAGCTCTCTGACATCGAACACCGGGGAGCTGTTTTTT. Its protein is CASSSLTSNTGELFF.

The table lists this clonotype with a few counts. The V gene is TRBV9, the J gene TRBJ1-5; D is uncertain. The germline CDR1 and CDR2 sequences are SGDLS and YYNGEE. This CDR3 has 13 amino acids. Trimming cost V 3 bases and J 3 bases, with 7 bases left between them. The CDR3 coding sequence is TGTGCCAGCAGCGAAGGGAACAATCAGCCCCAGCATTTT. Translating gives CASSEGNNQPQHF.

There are many counts of this clonotype. The chain recombines TRBV2 with TRBJ2-7; D is uncertain. V was shortened by 3 bases and J by 1 base, with 4 bases between the two germline ends. Looked up from germline, CDR1 is SNHLY and CDR2 is FYNNEI. CDR3 length: 12 amino acids. CDR3 in amino acids: CASSDYSYEQYF. The CDR3 region has the DNA TGTGCCAGCAGTGACTATTCCTACGAGCAGTACTTC.

At least ten counts were recorded for this clonotype. V is TRBV12-3 or TRBV12-4 and J is TRBJ1-1, with 7 bases identical to TRBD1. The V gene end was trimmed by 7 bases and the J gene end by 4 bases; junction bases not matched to a gene: 6. This CDR3 region has 13 residues. The CDR3, as DNA: TGTGCCAGCACCCCCCCAGGGGGCACTGAAGCTTTCTTT. It translates to CASTPPGGTEAFF.

The chain employs TRBV5-1 and TRBJ2-3; D gene ambiguous. Germline V gene data show CDR1 as SGHRS and CDR2 as YFSETQ. V gave up 6 bases and J gave up 0 bases, with 11 bases separating them. The CDR3 has 14 amino acids. CDR3 DNA: TGCGCCAGCAAATCCGGGCCTAGCACAGATACGCAGTATTTT. Its protein is CASKSGPSTDTQYF.

Only one count was recorded for this clonotype. This may arise from a read error, as a much more abundant clone is one base away. The genes are TRBV28 and TRBJ2-5; 8 positions agree with TRBD1. Germline V gene data show CDR1 as MDHEN and CDR2 as SYDVKM. The CDR3 runs 15 residues. CDR3 amino acids: CASGLIGTGQETQYF. The DNA of the CDR3 is TGTGCCAGCGGTTTAATAGGGACAGGCCAAGAGACTCAGTACTTC.

This rearrangement joins TRBV5-1 to TRBJ2-3, with 10 bases matching TRBD2. The CDR3 runs to 18 residues. V shed 2 bases and J 2 bases; nucleotides not matched to a gene: 11. The germline CDR1 and CDR2 sequences are SGHRS and YFSETQ. This CDR3 reads CASSFRTSGPTFTDTQYF. The CDR3 DNA reads as TGCGCCAGCAGCTTCCGGACTAGCGGCCCTACCTTCACAGATACGCAGTATTTT.

This chain connects TRBV3-1 to TRBJ2-3; 9 nucleotides align to TRBD2. The V gene's germline CDR1 is LGHDT and CDR2 YNNKEL (reference sequence). The CDR3 extends over 16 amino acids. With V trimmed by 6 bases and J by 3 bases, 10 bases remained unmatched. The CDR3 nucleotides read TGTGCCAGCAGTCTGTCCGGGACTAGCAGAACAGATACGCAGTATTTT. Translating gives CASSLSGTSRTDTQYF.

This clonotype was recorded at least ten times. The chain is built from TRBV6-2 or TRBV6-3 and TRBJ2-1; 14 bases align to TRBD2. CDR1 and CDR2 (germline): MNHEY, SVGEGT. V was pared by 8 bases and J by 0 bases, with 9 bases of the junction left unmatched. The CDR3 runs to 18 residues. The CDR3 region has the DNA TGTGCCAGCCACACGGGACTAGCGGGGGTCCCCTCCTACAATGAGCAGTTCTTC. Residues: CASHTGLAGVPSYNEQFF.

This clonotype was seen repeatedly, ten times or more. The chain joins TRBV12-3 or TRBV12-4 to TRBJ2-1; a possible D gene is TRBD2 (6 bases). V lost 0 bases to trimming and J lost 7 bases, with 13 bases between them. CDR3 length: 15 residues. The CDR3 DNA reads as TGTGCCAGCAGTTTAGCCGGTGGGGGAGGTAATGAGCAGTTCTTC. Protein sequence: CASSLAGGGGNEQFF.

In its sample, this clonotype was seen many times. The chain uses TRBV30 and TRBJ2-1, with D possibly being TRBD2 (6 bases). CDR1 and CDR2 (germline): GTSNPN, SVGIG (reference sequence). Trimming stripped 2 bases from V and 3 bases from J, with 8 bases between. This CDR3 region has 13 residues. CDR3 coding DNA: TGTGCCTGGAGTTTCGGGAGCTACAATGAGCAGTTCTTC. It encodes CAWSFGSYNEQFF.

To note about this clonotype: A far larger clone differs by one base, so this is likely a read error. The chain has TRBV20-1 and TRBJ2-3, with D possibly being TRBD2 (5 bases). This CDR3 has 12 residues. Germline CDR1 and CDR2: DFQATT and SNEGSKA (reference sequence). The ends were cut back, 3 bases at V and 6 bases at J, with 10 bases in the middle. DNA for the CDR3: TGCAGTGCTAGGCGAGGGTCTGATACGCAGTATTTT. This gives the protein CSARRGSDTQYF.

The V call is TRBV27, the J call TRBJ2-3; D ambiguous. Trimming removed 2 bases from V and 2 bases from J, with 8 bases in between. CDR3 length equals 14 residues. Germline values: CDR1 MNHEY, CDR2 SMNVEV (reference sequence). For the CDR3, the DNA is TGTGCCAGCAGTTTACAGCGCCACACAGATACGCAGTATTTT. It encodes CASSLQRHTDTQYF.

This clonotype was seen repeatedly, ten times or more. The CDR3 is CSARDGGGTGTSGRDPGELFF. The DNA of the CDR3 is TGCAGTGCTAGAGATGGGGGAGGAACCGGGACTAGCGGGAGGGATCCCGGGGAGCTGTTTTTT. This chain links TRBV20-1 with TRBJ2-2, with 16 positions matching TRBD2. The length of the CDR3 is 21 residues. Germline V CDR1 and CDR2: DFQATT, SNEGSKA (reference sequence). The J segment lost 6 bases and the V segment lost 0 bases, leaving 16 bases of the junction unmatched.

There are many counts of this clonotype. This chain connects TRBV12-3 or TRBV12-4 to TRBJ1-1; 8 nucleotides align to TRBD1. The CDR3 is 14 residues long. The J segment lost 7 bases and the V segment lost 5 bases, leaving 9 bases of the junction unmatched. CDR3 sequence reads: CASSHTDRDGEAFF. The CDR3 nucleotides read TGTGCCAGCAGTCATACGGACAGGGACGGTGAAGCTTTCTTT.

This clonotype was picked up many times. V is TRBV7-2 and J is TRBJ1-6, with D possibly being TRBD1 (6 bases). The length of the CDR3 is 15 residues. Germline V gene sequence: CDR1 SGHTA, CDR2 FQGNSA. With 3 bases removed from V and 6 bases from J, the gap between germline ends came to 12 bases. The CDR3 sequence is CASSFTGTSNSPLHF. Here the CDR3 DNA reads TGTGCCAGCAGCTTTACCGGGACAAGTAATTCACCCCTCCACTTT. Drawing the rest from reference TRBV7-2 and TRBJ1-6, the complete variable domain is GAGVSQSPSNKVTEKGKDVELRCDPISGHTALYWYRQSLGQGLEFLIYFQGNSAPDKSGLPSDRFSAERTGGSVSTLTIQRTQQEDSAVYLCASSFTGTSNSPLHFGNGTRLTVT.

The genes are TRBV14 and TRBJ1-1; D call uncertain. The CDR3 is 14 amino acids. Germline V gene data show CDR1 as SGHDN and CDR2 as FVKESK. The V and J ends lost 4 bases and 6 bases respectively, with 15 bases between them. CDR3: CASSRWGESAEAFF. The CDR3 nucleotides are TGTGCCAGCAGCCGCTGGGGTGAGAGTGCTGAAGCTTTCTTT.

The genes are TRBV5-8 and TRBJ2-1, with TRBD2 matching 7 bases. Germline assignment: CDR1 SGHTS and CDR2 YDEGEE. The CDR3 contains 15 residues. The V segment lost 0 bases and the J segment 5 bases; nucleotides outside the gene matches: 5. The CDR3 coding sequence is TGTGCCAGCAGCTTGGAACTAGCGATCGACAATGAGCAGTTCTTC. Translating it yields CASSLELAIDNEQFF. The full variable domain, its missing parts supplied by reference TRBV5-8 and TRBJ2-1, is EAGVTQSPTHLIKTRGQQATLRCSPISGHTSVYWYQQALGLGLQFLLWYDEGEERNRGNFPPRFSGRQFPNYSSELNVNALELEDSALYLCASSLELAIDNEQFFGPGTRLTVL.